This is a list of T cell receptor beta chains from one sample in a study of T-cell reconstitution after alpha-beta-depleted transplantation in children. A single record per CDR3 protein comes from TCRdb applying MiXCR to the PCR reads. Found here are around 250,000 distinct CDR3 sequences, approximately 8.9% of them singletons; the top ten hold almost 6.5%. The material was PBMCs, mostly from graft donor cells, obtained 180 days after TCRalphabeta/CD19-depleted stem cell transplant. The receptors were gathered from a male patient younger than 18 who had a stem cell transplant for acute lymphoblastic leukemia, so the T cells may come from the graft donor. Both conserved end residues are part of each CDR3.

V	J	CDR3
TRBV6-5	TRBJ1-1	CASSYGVKNTEAFF
TRBV7-2	TRBJ2-7	CASSFDRVDEQYF
TRBV7-9	TRBJ2-7	CASSLLIDYEQYF
TRBV28	TRBJ1-1	CASKPWAGRNTEAFF
TRBV7-8	TRBJ2-1	CASSLEQGYNEQFF
TRBV19	TRBJ2-5	CATGDRRETQYF
TRBV5-1	TRBJ2-3	CASSSWTSGRGGDTQYF
TRBV3-1	TRBJ1-5	CASSQGTGSQPQHF
TRBV20-1	TRBJ1-5	CSANQGVNQPQHF
TRBV7-2	TRBJ2-7	CASSFDSRGYEQYF
TRBV3-1	TRBJ2-2	CASSAGTGATGELFF
TRBV27	TRBJ1-1	CASSLYKEIGTEAFF
TRBV27	TRBJ2-7	CASRGHSSYEQYF
TRBV20-1	TRBJ1-6	CSARDNPDNSPLHF
TRBV27	TRBJ2-1	CASSSVSGSGYNEQFF
TRBV5-1	TRBJ2-7	CASSFENPIYEQYF
TRBV4-3	TRBJ1-4	CASSQGTGGEKLFF
TRBV7-7	TRBJ2-1	CASSLVPEQFF
TRBV4-2	TRBJ1-4	CASSQVQGAEKLFF
TRBV5-1	TRBJ2-5	CASSLSVGGGQETQYF
TRBV3-1	TRBJ1-1	CASSQDLRDSPNTEAFF
TRBV4-3	TRBJ2-7	CASSQGAQSYEQYF
TRBV6-1	TRBJ2-7	CASRTRGQSSYEQYF
TRBV29-1	TRBJ2-7	CSVIPFGYEQYF
TRBV14	TRBJ2-3	CASSQDQLAGGADTQYF
TRBV9	TRBJ2-5	CASSRRLAGESWQETQYF
TRBV12-3/TRBV12-4	TRBJ2-7	CASSLMSDEQYF
TRBV20-1	TRBJ2-6	CSAGGRGAGLSGANVLTF
TRBV3-1	TRBJ1-3	CASSQGDSGNTIYF
TRBV27	TRBJ2-1	CASGGREGREQFF
TRBV11-3	TRBJ2-7	CASSPGLAGAPYEQYF
TRBV19	TRBJ1-4	CASNDRGVEKLFF
TRBV5-1	TRBJ2-1	CASSWGANEQFF
TRBV6-2/TRBV6-3	TRBJ2-7	CASSYDGLRNRGEQYF
TRBV3-1	TRBJ2-6	CACSQELAGSSGANVLTF
TRBV4-1	TRBJ2-1	CASSLRTPDEQFF
TRBV5-6	TRBJ1-5	CASSLGHFNQPQHF
TRBV6-2/TRBV6-3	TRBJ2-1	CASSYPGQGASTPLSYNEQFF
TRBV27	TRBJ2-3	CASSSGDTQYF